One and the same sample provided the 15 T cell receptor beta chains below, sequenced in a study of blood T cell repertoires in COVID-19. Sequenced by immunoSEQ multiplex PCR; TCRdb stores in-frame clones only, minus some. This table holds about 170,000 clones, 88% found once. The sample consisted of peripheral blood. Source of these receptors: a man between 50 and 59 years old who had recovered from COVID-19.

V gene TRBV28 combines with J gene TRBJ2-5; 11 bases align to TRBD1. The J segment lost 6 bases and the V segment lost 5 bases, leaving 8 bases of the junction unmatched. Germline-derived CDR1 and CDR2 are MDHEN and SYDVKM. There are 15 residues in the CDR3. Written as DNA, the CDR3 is TGTGCCAGCAGTCACCGGACAGGGGGCGTACAGACCCAGTACTTC. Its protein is CASSHRTGGVQTQYF.

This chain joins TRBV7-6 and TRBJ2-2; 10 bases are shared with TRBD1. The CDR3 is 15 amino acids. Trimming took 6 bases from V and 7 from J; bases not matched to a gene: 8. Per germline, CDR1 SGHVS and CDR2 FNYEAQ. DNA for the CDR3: TGTGCCAGCAGGTCCGGGACAGGGGCCATCGGGGAGCTGTTTTTT. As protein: CASRSGTGAIGELFF.

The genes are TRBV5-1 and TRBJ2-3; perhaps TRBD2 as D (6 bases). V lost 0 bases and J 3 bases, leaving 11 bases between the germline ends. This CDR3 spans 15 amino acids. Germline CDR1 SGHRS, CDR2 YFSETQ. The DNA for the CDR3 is TGCGCCAGCAGCTTGGATTCTAGCGCGACAGATACGCAGTATTTT. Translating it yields CASSLDSSATDTQYF.

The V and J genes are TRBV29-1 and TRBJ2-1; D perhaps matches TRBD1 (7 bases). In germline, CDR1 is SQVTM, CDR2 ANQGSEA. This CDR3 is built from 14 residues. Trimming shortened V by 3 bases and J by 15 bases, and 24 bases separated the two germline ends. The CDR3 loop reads CSVDFGGTPQGVFF. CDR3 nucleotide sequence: TGCAGCGTTGACTTCGGCGGGACTCCGCAGGGGGTGTTCTTC.

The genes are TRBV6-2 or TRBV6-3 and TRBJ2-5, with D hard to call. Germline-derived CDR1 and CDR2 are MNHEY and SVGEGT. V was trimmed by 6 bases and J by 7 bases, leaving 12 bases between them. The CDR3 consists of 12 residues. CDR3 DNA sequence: TGTGCCAGCAGCCCACAGTTTGGGACCCAGTACTTC. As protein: CASSPQFGTQYF.

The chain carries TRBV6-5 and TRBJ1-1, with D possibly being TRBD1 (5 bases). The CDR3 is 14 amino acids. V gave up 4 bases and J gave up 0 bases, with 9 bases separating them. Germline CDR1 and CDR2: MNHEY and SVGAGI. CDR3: CASSLDTLNTEAFF. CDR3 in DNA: TGTGCCAGCAGTTTGGACACGTTGAACACTGAAGCTTTCTTT.

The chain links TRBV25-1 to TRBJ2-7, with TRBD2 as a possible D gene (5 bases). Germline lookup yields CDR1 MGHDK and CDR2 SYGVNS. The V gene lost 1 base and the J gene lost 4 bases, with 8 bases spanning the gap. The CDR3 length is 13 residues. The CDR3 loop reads CASSESGDYEQYF. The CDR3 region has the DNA TGTGCCAGCAGTGAATCCGGGGATTACGAGCAGTACTTC.

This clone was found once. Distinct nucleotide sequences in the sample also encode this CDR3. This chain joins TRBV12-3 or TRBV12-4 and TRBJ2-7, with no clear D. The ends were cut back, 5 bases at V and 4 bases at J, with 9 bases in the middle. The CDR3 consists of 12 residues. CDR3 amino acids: CASSTGQYEQYF. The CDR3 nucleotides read TGTGCCAGCAGTACGGGTCAATACGAGCAGTACTTC.

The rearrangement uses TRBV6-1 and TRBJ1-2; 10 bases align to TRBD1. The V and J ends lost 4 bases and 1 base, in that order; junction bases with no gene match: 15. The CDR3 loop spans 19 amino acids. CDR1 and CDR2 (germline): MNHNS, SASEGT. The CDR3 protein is CASSVLKATGGVGNYGYTF. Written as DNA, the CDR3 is TGTGCCAGCAGTGTATTAAAGGCGACAGGGGGCGTGGGTAACTATGGCTACACCTTC.

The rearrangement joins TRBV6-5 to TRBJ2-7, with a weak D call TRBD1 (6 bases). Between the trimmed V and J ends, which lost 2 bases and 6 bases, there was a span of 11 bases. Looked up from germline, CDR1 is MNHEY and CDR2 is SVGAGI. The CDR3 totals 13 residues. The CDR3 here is CASSYTGSGEQYF. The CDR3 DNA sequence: TGTGCCAGCAGTTACACAGGGTCGGGCGAGCAGTACTTC.

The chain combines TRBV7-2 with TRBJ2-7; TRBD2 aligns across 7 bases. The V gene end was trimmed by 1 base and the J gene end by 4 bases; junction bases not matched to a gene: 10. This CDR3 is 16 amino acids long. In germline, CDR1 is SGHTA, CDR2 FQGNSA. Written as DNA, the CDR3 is TGTGCCAGCAGCTTAGATTCTCAGCGGGGATATTACGAGCAGTACTTC. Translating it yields CASSLDSQRGYYEQYF. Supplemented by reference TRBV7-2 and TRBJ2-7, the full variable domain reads GAGVSQSPSNKVTEKGKDVELRCDPISGHTALYWYRQSLGQGLEFLIYFQGNSAPDKSGLPSDRFSAERTGGSVSTLTIQRTQQEDSAVYLCASSLDSQRGYYEQYFGPGTRLTVT.

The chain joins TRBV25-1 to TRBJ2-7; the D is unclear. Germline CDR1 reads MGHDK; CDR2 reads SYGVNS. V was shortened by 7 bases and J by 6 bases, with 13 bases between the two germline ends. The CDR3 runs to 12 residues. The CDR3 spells CASIPGGGEQYF. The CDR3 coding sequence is TGTGCCAGCATCCCTGGCGGTGGCGAGCAGTACTTC.

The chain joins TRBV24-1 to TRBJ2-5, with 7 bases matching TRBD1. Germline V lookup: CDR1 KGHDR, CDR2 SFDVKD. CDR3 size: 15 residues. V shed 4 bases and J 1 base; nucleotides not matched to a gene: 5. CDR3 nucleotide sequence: TGTGCCACCAGTGAAGGGACAGACAGCCAAGAGACCCAGTACTTC. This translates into CATSEGTDSQETQYF.

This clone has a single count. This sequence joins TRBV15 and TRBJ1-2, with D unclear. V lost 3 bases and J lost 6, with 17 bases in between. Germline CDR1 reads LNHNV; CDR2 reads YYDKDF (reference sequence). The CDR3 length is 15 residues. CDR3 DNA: TGTGCCACCAGCAGCGAGGCGGTAGCCCACGATGGCTACACCTTC. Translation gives CATSSEAVAHDGYTF.

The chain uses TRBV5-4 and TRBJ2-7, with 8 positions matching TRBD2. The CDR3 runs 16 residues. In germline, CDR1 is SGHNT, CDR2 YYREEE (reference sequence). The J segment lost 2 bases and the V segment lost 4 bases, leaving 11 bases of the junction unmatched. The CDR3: CASSDFTSGPPYEQYF. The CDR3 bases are TGTGCCAGCAGCGACTTCACTAGCGGTCCTCCCTACGAGCAGTACTTC.